This T cell receptor (beta chain) derives from a study of shared T cell receptors in the human thymus (dated by TCRdb to 2020 to 2022). About the investigation overall: The study investigated the way shared, self-reactive T-cell receptor alpha chains are produced in the human thymus.

Library creation used the immunoSEQ multiplex PCR assay. The clones in this table, taken by TCRdb from immuneACCESS, are in-frame only. Not every clone is retained; where verified, under half of the shortfall comes from an unresolved V gene, and the cause of the rest is unknown. The sample table records some 660,000 clones; 70% to 90% of these occur just once. Roughly 0.0089% of the sample goes to the ten largest clones. Taken from cysteine to phenylalanine, the CDR3 has 14 residues. The entry retains the CDR3 DNA only, 42 bases that are in frame from base 1. For this chain, trimming is 1 base at the V end and 4 bases at the J end, and the number of junction bases without a gene match is 6. The germline V gene specifies SQVTM as CDR1 and ANQGSEA as CDR2. With respect to this clone: Its antigen has not been determined. There are no base qualities to consult, and no much larger clone falls within one base.

The sample also formed part of further work on human thymus T cells. The second study, in turn, reports: Donors were immunologically healthy infants undergoing open corrective cardiac surgery for congenital heart defects in Finland. Thymus tissue was collected as surgical resects that were removed during corrective cardiac surgery. Biased V and J gene segment usage appeared to be present in both thymic and peripheral blood repertoires. The related research reported highly overlapping thymic TCR repertoires among unrelated individuals. The study used roughly 8 infant thymus samples plus four related peripheral blood samples to characterize TCR alpha and beta repertoires. Donor ages ranged from about 7 to 250 days, and the cohort comprised six or seven male and a couple of female infants. Thymocytes were mechanically released from the tissue and were stored as pellets of roughly 10-34 million cells at -70 degrees C. Genomic DNA was extracted from frozen cell pellets with a QIAsymphony instrument. The immunoSEQ multiplex PCR assay was used to amplify the TCRB and TCRAD loci from a standardized amount of quality-controlled genomic DNA. Amplicons spanned the V(D)J region at a length sufficient to cover the CDR3 and identify V and J genes. The commercial immunoSEQ service was used to sequence amplicons on an Illumina platform. Primer bias and sequencing errors were corrected using previously described methods, and TCRAD and TCRB definitions followed the IMGT database. Analysis of the repertoires was done with immunoSEQ Analyzer 3.0 and VDJTools and included basic statistics, V/J segment usage, diversity estimates, rarefaction and pairwise overlap. To estimate diversity, the Chao1, ChaoE, Efron-Thisted, Shannon and inverse Simpson indices were applied, and diversity was also estimated on datasets down-sampled to the smallest sample. Repertoire overlap was assessed by strict matching of CDR3 nucleotide sequence, V gene and J gene, and clustering was done by Jaccard-based multidimensional scaling. On average, thymus samples yielded 800,000 or so unique TCRB clonotypes, whereas blood samples yielded about 80,000.

This clonotype was obtained from a boy younger than two with a congenital heart defect. Donor details come from another sample of the same person, matched by shared clones. The sequenced sample consisted of thymocytes. The chain is assembled from TRBV29-1 and TRBJ1-1; the junction holds 7 bases that match TRBD1. The CDR3 here reads CSVEGRQGPTEAFF. In nucleotides, the sequence is TGCAGCGTTGAAGGGAGACAGGGTCCCACTGAAGCTTTCTTT.